This T cell receptor (beta chain) was captured by sequencing in a study of blood T cell repertoires in COVID-19. The assay was immunoSEQ multiplex PCR, and TCRdb's table has in-frame clones only and misses some. This sample yields 400,000 to 450,000 clones, of which 75% to 90% are seen a single time; roughly 1.4% belongs to the top ten. The CDR3 is made up of 12 amino acids. V was shortened by 0 bases and J by 7 bases, with 6 bases between the two germline ends. Per the germline V gene, CDR1 is LNHNV and CDR2 is YYDKDF (reference sequence). This chain links TRBV15 with TRBJ2-5; D gene ambiguous. Source material: peripheral blood. The sequence came from a woman aged 25 to 39 with active or convalescent COVID-19. CDR3: CATSRDFSTQYF. The CDR3, as DNA: TGTGCCACCAGCAGAGATTTCTCGACCCAGTACTTC. Full variable domain (remainder filled in from reference TRBV15 and TRBJ2-5): DAMVIQNPRYQVTQFGKPVTLSCSQTLNHNVMYWYQQKSSQAPKLLFHYYDKDFNNEADTPDNFQSRRPNTSFCFLDIRSPGLGDTAMYLCATSRDFSTQYFGPGTRLLVL.